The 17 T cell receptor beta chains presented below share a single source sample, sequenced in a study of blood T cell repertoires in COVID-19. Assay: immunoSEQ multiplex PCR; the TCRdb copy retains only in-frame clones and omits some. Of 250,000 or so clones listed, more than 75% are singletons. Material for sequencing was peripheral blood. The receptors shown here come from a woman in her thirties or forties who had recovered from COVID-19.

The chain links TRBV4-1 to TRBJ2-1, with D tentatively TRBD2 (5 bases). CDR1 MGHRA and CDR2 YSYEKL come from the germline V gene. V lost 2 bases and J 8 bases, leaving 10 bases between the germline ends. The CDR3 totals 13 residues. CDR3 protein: CASSQRTRYEQFF. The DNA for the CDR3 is TGCGCCAGCAGCCAACGAACTAGGTATGAGCAGTTCTTC.

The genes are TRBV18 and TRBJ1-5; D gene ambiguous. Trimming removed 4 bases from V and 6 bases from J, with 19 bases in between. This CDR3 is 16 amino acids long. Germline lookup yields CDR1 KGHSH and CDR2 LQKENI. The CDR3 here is CASSQPPGVSGQPQHF. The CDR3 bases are TGTGCCAGCTCACAACCGCCGGGTGTGTCCGGTCAGCCCCAGCATTTT.

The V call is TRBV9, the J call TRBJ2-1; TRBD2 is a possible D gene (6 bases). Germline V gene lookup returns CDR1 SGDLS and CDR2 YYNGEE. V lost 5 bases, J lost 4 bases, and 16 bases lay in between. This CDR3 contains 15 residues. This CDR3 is CASSPGGAIYNEQFF. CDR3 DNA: TGTGCCAGCAGTCCCGGAGGGGCGATATACAATGAGCAGTTCTTC.

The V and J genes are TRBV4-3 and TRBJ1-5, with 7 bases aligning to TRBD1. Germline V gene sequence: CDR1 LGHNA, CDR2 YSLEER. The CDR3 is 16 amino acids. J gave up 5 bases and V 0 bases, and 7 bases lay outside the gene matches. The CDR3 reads CASSQEWGTDYQPQHF. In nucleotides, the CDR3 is TGCGCCAGCAGCCAAGAATGGGGGACAGATTATCAGCCCCAGCATTTT.

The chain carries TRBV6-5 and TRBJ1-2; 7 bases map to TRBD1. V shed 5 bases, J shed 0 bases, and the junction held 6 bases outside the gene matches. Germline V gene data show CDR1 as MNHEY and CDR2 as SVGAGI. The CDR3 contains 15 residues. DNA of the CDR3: TGTGCCAGCAGTACGACAGGGAAGGCTAACTATGGCTACACCTTC. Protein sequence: CASSTTGKANYGYTF.

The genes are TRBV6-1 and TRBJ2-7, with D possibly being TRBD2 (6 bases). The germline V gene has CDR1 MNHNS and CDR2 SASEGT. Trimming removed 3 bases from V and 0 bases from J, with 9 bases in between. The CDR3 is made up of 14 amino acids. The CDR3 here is CASSDGGNSYEQYF. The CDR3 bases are TGTGCCAGCAGTGACGGCGGGAACTCCTACGAGCAGTACTTC.

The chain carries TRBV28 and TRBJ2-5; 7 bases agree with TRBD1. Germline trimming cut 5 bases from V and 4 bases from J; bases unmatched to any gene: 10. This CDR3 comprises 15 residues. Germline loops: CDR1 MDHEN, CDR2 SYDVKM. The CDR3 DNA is TGTGCCAGCAGTCTCTGGCAGACAGGGAGAGAGACCCAGTACTTC. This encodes CASSLWQTGRETQYF.

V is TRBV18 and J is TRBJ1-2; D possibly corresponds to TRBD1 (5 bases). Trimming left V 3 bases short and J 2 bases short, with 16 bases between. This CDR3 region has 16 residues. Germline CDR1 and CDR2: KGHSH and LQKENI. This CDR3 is CASSPAQWGGNYGYTF. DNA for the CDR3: TGTGCCAGCTCACCCGCCCAATGGGGCGGCAACTATGGCTACACCTTC.

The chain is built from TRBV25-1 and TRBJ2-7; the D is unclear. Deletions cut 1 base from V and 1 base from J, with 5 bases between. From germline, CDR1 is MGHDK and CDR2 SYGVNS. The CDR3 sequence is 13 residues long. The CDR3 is CASSEFYSYEQYF. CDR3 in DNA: TGTGCCAGCAGTGAATTCTATTCCTACGAGCAGTACTTC.

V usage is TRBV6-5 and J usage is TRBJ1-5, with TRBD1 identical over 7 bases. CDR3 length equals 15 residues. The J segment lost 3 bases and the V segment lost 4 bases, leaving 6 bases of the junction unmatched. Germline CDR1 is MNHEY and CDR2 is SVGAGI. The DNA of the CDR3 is TGTGCCAGCAGTTCCGGGACAGTGCTCAATCAGCCCCAGCATTTT. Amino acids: CASSSGTVLNQPQHF.

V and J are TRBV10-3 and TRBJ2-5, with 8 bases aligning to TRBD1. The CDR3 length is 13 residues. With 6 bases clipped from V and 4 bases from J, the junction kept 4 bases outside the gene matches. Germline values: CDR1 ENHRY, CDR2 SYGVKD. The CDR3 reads CAIRGQGPETQYF. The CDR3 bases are TGTGCCATCAGAGGACAGGGCCCAGAGACCCAGTACTTC.

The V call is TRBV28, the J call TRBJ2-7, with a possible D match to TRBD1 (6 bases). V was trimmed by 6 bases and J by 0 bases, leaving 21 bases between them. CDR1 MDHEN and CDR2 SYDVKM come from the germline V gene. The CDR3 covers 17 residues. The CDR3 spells CASSSWTEEISSYEQYF. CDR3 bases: TGTGCCAGCAGCTCTTGGACAGAAGAAATTAGCTCCTACGAGCAGTACTTC.

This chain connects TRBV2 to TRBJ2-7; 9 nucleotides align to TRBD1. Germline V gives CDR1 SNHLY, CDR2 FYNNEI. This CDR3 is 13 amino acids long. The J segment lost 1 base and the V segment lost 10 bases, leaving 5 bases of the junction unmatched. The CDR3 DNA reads TGTGCCATCTCGGGACAGGGTTCCTACGAGCAGTACTTC. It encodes CAISGQGSYEQYF.

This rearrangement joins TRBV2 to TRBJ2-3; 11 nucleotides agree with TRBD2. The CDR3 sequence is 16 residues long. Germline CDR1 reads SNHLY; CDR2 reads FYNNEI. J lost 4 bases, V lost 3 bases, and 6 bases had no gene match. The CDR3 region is CASSDPPSGRPDTQYF. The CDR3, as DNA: TGTGCCAGCAGTGATCCCCCTAGCGGGAGGCCAGATACGCAGTATTTT.

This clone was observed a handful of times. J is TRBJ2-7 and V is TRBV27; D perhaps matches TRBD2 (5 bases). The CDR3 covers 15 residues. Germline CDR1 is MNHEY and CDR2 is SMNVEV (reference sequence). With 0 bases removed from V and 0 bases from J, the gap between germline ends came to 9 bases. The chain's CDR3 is CASSLSSGSSYEQYF. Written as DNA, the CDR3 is TGTGCCAGCAGTTTATCTTCGGGGAGCTCCTACGAGCAGTACTTC.

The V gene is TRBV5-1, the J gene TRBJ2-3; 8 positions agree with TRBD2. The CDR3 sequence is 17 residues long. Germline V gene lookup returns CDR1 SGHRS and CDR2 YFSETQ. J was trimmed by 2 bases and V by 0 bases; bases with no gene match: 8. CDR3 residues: CASSLALGGGPTDTQYF. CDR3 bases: TGCGCCAGCAGCTTGGCCTTGGGCGGGGGGCCCACAGATACGCAGTATTTT.

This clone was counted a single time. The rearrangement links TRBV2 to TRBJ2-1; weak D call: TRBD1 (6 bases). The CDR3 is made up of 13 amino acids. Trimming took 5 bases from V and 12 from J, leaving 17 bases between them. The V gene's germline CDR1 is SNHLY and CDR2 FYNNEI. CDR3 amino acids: CASSLNREMGQFF. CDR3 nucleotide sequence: TGTGCCAGCAGTTTAAACAGGGAAATGGGGCAGTTCTTC.